Listed below are T cell receptor beta chains from one sample, sequenced in a study of OX40 agonist ivuxolimab in advanced cancers. TCRdb's copy holds only in-frame clones and misses some; the assay was immunoSEQ multiplex PCR. The sample yields 130,000 or so clones, just over 90% seen once. Sequencing was performed on CD4+ or CD8+ T cells sorted from blood, taken in a trial of the OX40 agonist ivuxolimab. The receptors shown here come from an adult with an advanced solid tumor such as melanoma, head and neck, liver or kidney cancer. The CDR3 runs from the conserved cysteine through the conserved F or W. D genes are given only for firm matches. Size is omitted from some rows. Given values are once, few, many or a class for expanded clones.

j_gene: TRBJ2-1
v_gene: TRBV7-8
abundance: once
d_gene: TRBD2
CDR3aa: CASSSRESSYNEQFF
CDR3nt: TGTGCCAGCAGCTCGCGGGAGTCCTCCTACAATGAGCAGTTCTTC

j_gene: TRBJ2-5
v_gene: TRBV27
abundance: .
d_gene: TRBD2
CDR3aa: CASSFGGLAGVETQYF
CDR3nt: TGTGCCAGCAGTTTCGGGGGGCTAGCGGGAGTCGAGACCCAGTACTTC

j_gene: TRBJ2-7
v_gene: TRBV5-6
abundance: .
d_gene: .
CDR3aa: CASSWERGDEQYF
CDR3nt: TGTGCCAGCAGCTGGGAAAGGGGGGACGAGCAGTACTTC

j_gene: TRBJ2-7
v_gene: TRBV27
abundance: .
d_gene: TRBD2
CDR3aa: CASSIGLAQSSYEQYF
CDR3nt: TGTGCCAGCAGTATCGGACTAGCTCAGAGCTCCTACGAGCAGTACTTC

j_gene: TRBJ1-5
v_gene: TRBV7-2
abundance: .
d_gene: .
CDR3aa: CASSPTGMGNQPQHF
CDR3nt: TGTGCCAGCAGCCCCACCGGTATGGGCAATCAGCCCCAGCATTTT

j_gene: TRBJ2-6
v_gene: TRBV6-1
abundance: .
d_gene: .
CDR3aa: CASSEVIGSGANVLTF
CDR3nt: TGTGCCAGCAGTGAAGTCATCGGATCTGGGGCCAACGTCCTGACTTTC

j_gene: TRBJ2-7
v_gene: TRBV5-4
abundance: .
d_gene: TRBD1
CDR3aa: CASSMDRGLYEQYF
CDR3nt: TGTGCCAGCAGCATGGACAGGGGCCTCTACGAGCAGTACTTC

j_gene: TRBJ2-7
v_gene: TRBV2
abundance: .
d_gene: TRBD1
CDR3aa: CASSATGTGLHEQYF
CDR3nt: TGTGCCAGCAGTGCGACCGGGACAGGGCTCCACGAGCAGTACTTC

j_gene: TRBJ2-2
v_gene: TRBV7-8
abundance: .
d_gene: TRBD2
CDR3aa: CASSLVRGLAGPLNTGELFF
CDR3nt: TGTGCCAGCAGCTTAGTCCGCGGGCTAGCGGGACCACTGAACACCGGGGAGCTGTTTTTT

j_gene: TRBJ2-3
v_gene: TRBV19
abundance: .
d_gene: .
CDR3aa: CASTGSATDTQYF
CDR3nt: TGTGCCAGTACGGGTAGCGCCACAGATACGCAGTATTTT

j_gene: TRBJ1-4
v_gene: TRBV18
abundance: .
d_gene: .
CDR3aa: CASSPWRTGEKLFF
CDR3nt: TGTGCCAGCTCACCTTGGAGGACGGGCGAAAAACTGTTTTTT

j_gene: TRBJ1-2
v_gene: TRBV27
abundance: .
d_gene: TRBD1
CDR3aa: CASSRTGSETYGYTF
CDR3nt: TGTGCCAGCAGCAGGACAGGTTCGGAAACCTATGGCTACACCTTC

j_gene: TRBJ2-3
v_gene: TRBV7-3
abundance: .
d_gene: .
CDR3aa: CASSPSTDTQYF
CDR3nt: TGTGCCAGCAGCCCCTCCACAGATACGCAGTATTTT

j_gene: TRBJ2-3
v_gene: TRBV28
abundance: .
d_gene: .
CDR3aa: CASSFSGDTQYF
CDR3nt: TGTGCCAGCAGTTTTAGCGGAGATACGCAGTATTTT

j_gene: TRBJ2-6
v_gene: TRBV7-3
abundance: .
d_gene: .
CDR3aa: CASSLSGGATSGANVLTF
CDR3nt: TGTGCCAGCAGCTTAAGTGGGGGTGCGACTTCTGGGGCCAACGTCCTGACTTTC

j_gene: TRBJ2-5
v_gene: TRBV29-1
abundance: .
d_gene: TRBD1
CDR3aa: CSAEGGSGQETQYF
CDR3nt: TGCAGCGCCGAAGGGGGCTCGGGGCAAGAGACCCAGTACTTC

j_gene: TRBJ2-3
v_gene: TRBV7-8
abundance: .
d_gene: .
CDR3aa: CASSLNTGLGTDTQYF
CDR3nt: TGTGCCAGCAGCTTAAATACAGGGCTGGGTACAGATACGCAGTATTTT

j_gene: TRBJ1-1
v_gene: TRBV19
abundance: .
d_gene: .
CDR3aa: CASSISDRENTEAFF
CDR3nt: TGTGCCAGTAGTATCTCGGACAGAGAGAACACTGAAGCTTTCTTT

j_gene: TRBJ2-5
v_gene: TRBV6-5
abundance: .
d_gene: .
CDR3aa: CASSYSQTQETQYF
CDR3nt: TGTGCCAGCAGTTACTCTCAGACACAAGAGACCCAGTACTTC

j_gene: TRBJ2-2
v_gene: TRBV5-1
abundance: .
d_gene: .
CDR3aa: CASSLGASAGELFF
CDR3nt: TGCGCCAGCAGCTTAGGGGCTAGCGCCGGGGAGCTGTTTTTT

j_gene: TRBJ2-2
v_gene: TRBV5-1
abundance: .
d_gene: .
CDR3aa: CASSFITQGRTGELFF
CDR3nt: TGCGCCAGCAGCTTCATAACCCAGGGCAGGACCGGGGAGCTGTTTTTT

j_gene: TRBJ1-1
v_gene: TRBV9
abundance: .
d_gene: .
CDR3aa: CASSKRDYTEAFF
CDR3nt: TGTGCCAGCAGCAAGAGGGACTACACTGAAGCTTTCTTT

j_gene: TRBJ2-7
v_gene: TRBV28
abundance: .
d_gene: TRBD2
CDR3aa: CASSFLTGGTYEQYF
CDR3nt: TGTGCCAGCAGTTTTCTGACGGGAGGGACCTACGAGCAGTACTTC

j_gene: TRBJ1-1
v_gene: TRBV27
abundance: .
d_gene: .
CDR3aa: CASSFAQNTEAFF
CDR3nt: TGTGCCAGCAGTTTCGCGCAGAACACTGAAGCTTTCTTT

j_gene: TRBJ2-1
v_gene: TRBV11-1
abundance: .
d_gene: .
CDR3aa: CASSLGSFARDEQFF
CDR3nt: TGTGCCAGCAGCTTAGGATCGTTCGCCAGGGATGAGCAGTTCTTC

j_gene: TRBJ1-4
v_gene: TRBV5-1
abundance: .
d_gene: TRBD1
CDR3aa: CASGPGQGNEKLFF
CDR3nt: TGCGCCAGCGGTCCGGGACAGGGTAATGAAAAACTGTTTTTT

j_gene: TRBJ1-4
v_gene: TRBV29-1
abundance: .
d_gene: TRBD1
CDR3aa: CSVAQGIEKLFF
CDR3nt: TGCAGCGTTGCACAGGGGATTGAAAAACTGTTTTTT

j_gene: TRBJ2-1
v_gene: TRBV7-8
abundance: .
d_gene: .
CDR3aa: CASSRTRSLDNEQFF
CDR3nt: TGTGCCAGCAGCCGAACTAGAAGCTTGGACAATGAGCAGTTCTTC

j_gene: TRBJ2-1
v_gene: TRBV19
abundance: once
d_gene: TRBD2
CDR3aa: CASSIGASGYNEQFF
CDR3nt: TGTGCCAGTAGTATAGGAGCTAGCGGGTACAATGAGCAGTTCTTC

j_gene: TRBJ2-6
v_gene: TRBV9
abundance: .
d_gene: .
CDR3aa: CASSAASGANVLTF
CDR3nt: TGTGCCAGCAGCGCGGCCTCTGGGGCCAACGTCCTGACTTTC

j_gene: TRBJ2-7
v_gene: TRBV7-9
abundance: .
d_gene: .
CDR3aa: CASSPGPPEQYF
CDR3nt: TGTGCCAGCAGCCCAGGACCGCCCGAGCAGTACTTC

j_gene: TRBJ2-7
v_gene: TRBV28
abundance: .
d_gene: TRBD2
CDR3aa: CASSLLGTSGAYEQYF
CDR3nt: TGTGCCAGCAGTTTATTAGGGACTAGCGGTGCCTACGAGCAGTACTTC

j_gene: TRBJ2-7
v_gene: TRBV30
abundance: .
d_gene: TRBD2
CDR3aa: CAWSRTSAAYEQYF
CDR3nt: TGTGCCTGGAGTCGGACTAGCGCCGCCTACGAGCAGTACTTC

j_gene: TRBJ2-7
v_gene: TRBV27
abundance: .
d_gene: .
CDR3aa: CASSFDRAGSEQYF
CDR3nt: TGTGCCAGCAGTTTCGACAGAGCTGGGTCCGAGCAGTACTTC

j_gene: TRBJ2-1
v_gene: TRBV5-1
abundance: .
d_gene: TRBD2
CDR3aa: CASKRTSGTNEQFF
CDR3nt: TGCGCCAGCAAAAGGACTAGCGGGACAAATGAGCAGTTCTTC

j_gene: TRBJ1-2
v_gene: TRBV28
abundance: few
d_gene: .
CDR3aa: CASRPTGDYGYTF
CDR3nt: TGTGCCAGCAGGCCTACAGGAGACTATGGCTACACCTTC

j_gene: TRBJ1-3
v_gene: TRBV30
abundance: .
d_gene: .
CDR3aa: CAWSRGSSGNTIYF
CDR3nt: TGTGCCTGGAGTAGAGGGAGCTCTGGAAACACCATATATTTT

j_gene: TRBJ2-3
v_gene: TRBV7-3
abundance: .
d_gene: .
CDR3aa: CASSFGGDTQYF
CDR3nt: TGTGCCAGCAGCTTCGGGGGAGATACGCAGTATTTT

j_gene: TRBJ2-7
v_gene: TRBV9
abundance: .
d_gene: .
CDR3aa: CASSVEGWQYF
CDR3nt: TGTGCCAGCAGCGTAGAGGGCTGGCAGTACTTC

j_gene: TRBJ1-1
v_gene: TRBV6-1
abundance: .
d_gene: TRBD1
CDR3aa: CASSVQQGARGAFF
CDR3nt: TGTGCCAGCAGTGTACAACAGGGGGCGAGGGGGGCTTTCTTT

j_gene: TRBJ2-4
v_gene: TRBV6-5
abundance: .
d_gene: .
CDR3aa: CASSYSIRSNIQYF
CDR3nt: TGTGCCAGCAGTTACTCGATCCGCTCAAACATTCAGTACTTC

j_gene: TRBJ2-7
v_gene: TRBV11-2
abundance: .
d_gene: .
CDR3aa: CASSLEGSSYEQYF
CDR3nt: TGTGCCAGCAGCTTAGAGGGTAGCAGCTACGAGCAGTACTTC

j_gene: TRBJ2-5
v_gene: TRBV18
abundance: .
d_gene: TRBD1
CDR3aa: CASSEGQQETQYF
CDR3nt: TGTGCCAGCTCAGAGGGACAGCAAGAGACCCAGTACTTC

j_gene: TRBJ1-2
v_gene: TRBV6-1
abundance: few
d_gene: .
CDR3aa: CASSEASPVYGYTF
CDR3nt: TGTGCCAGCAGTGAAGCTAGTCCCGTCTATGGCTACACCTTC

j_gene: TRBJ2-7
v_gene: TRBV10-3
abundance: many
d_gene: TRBD1
CDR3aa: CAISELGQTNLNSYEQYF
CDR3nt: TGTGCCATCAGTGAGTTGGGACAGACCAATTTGAACTCCTACGAGCAGTACTTC

j_gene: TRBJ2-7
v_gene: TRBV7-2
abundance: .
d_gene: .
CDR3aa: CASSFPLPVAVTYEQYF
CDR3nt: TGTGCCAGCAGCTTTCCCCTCCCGGTAGCAGTGACCTACGAGCAGTACTTC

j_gene: TRBJ2-7
v_gene: TRBV30
abundance: .
d_gene: .
CDR3aa: CAWSGGLYEQYF
CDR3nt: TGTGCCTGGAGTGGGGGGCTATACGAGCAGTACTTC

j_gene: TRBJ1-5
v_gene: TRBV6-1
abundance: .
d_gene: .
CDR3aa: CASSEGSGGNQPQHF
CDR3nt: TGTGCCAGCAGTGAAGGATCCGGGGGCAATCAGCCCCAGCATTTT

j_gene: TRBJ1-4
v_gene: TRBV19
abundance: once
d_gene: .
CDR3aa: CASSTIPEPNEKLFF
CDR3nt: TGTGCCAGTAGTACTATTCCGGAGCCTAATGAAAAACTGTTTTTT

j_gene: TRBJ1-1
v_gene: TRBV6-6
abundance: .
d_gene: .
CDR3aa: CASSQGSTEAFF
CDR3nt: TGTGCCAGCAGCCAGGGGAGCACTGAAGCTTTCTTT

j_gene: TRBJ2-2
v_gene: TRBV28
abundance: few
d_gene: TRBD1
CDR3aa: CASSSGPRGQNTGELFF
CDR3nt: TGTGCCAGCAGTTCTGGCCCCAGGGGGCAGAACACCGGGGAGCTGTTTTTT

j_gene: TRBJ2-2
v_gene: TRBV7-2
abundance: .
d_gene: .
CDR3aa: CASSLRRSKGNTGELFF
CDR3nt: TGTGCCAGCAGCTTAAGGAGGTCTAAGGGAAACACCGGGGAGCTGTTTTTT

j_gene: TRBJ2-7
v_gene: TRBV6-4
abundance: once
d_gene: .
CDR3aa: CASTGSRWDAYEQYF
CDR3nt: TGTGCCAGCACCGGGAGTAGATGGGACGCCTACGAGCAGTACTTC

j_gene: TRBJ2-4
v_gene: TRBV13
abundance: .
d_gene: TRBD2
CDR3aa: CASREGSGFGLAKNIQYF
CDR3nt: TGTGCCAGTCGGGAGGGATCAGGATTCGGATTAGCCAAAAACATTCAGTACTTC

j_gene: TRBJ2-3
v_gene: TRBV7-3
abundance: .
d_gene: .
CDR3aa: CASSQGGLITDTQYF
CDR3nt: TGTGCCAGCAGCCAGGGGGGCCTCATCACAGATACGCAGTATTTT

j_gene: TRBJ1-3
v_gene: TRBV6-6
abundance: .
d_gene: .
CDR3aa: CASGRGYSSGNTIYF
CDR3nt: TGTGCCAGCGGGCGGGGATACAGTAGTGGAAACACCATATATTTT

j_gene: TRBJ1-2
v_gene: TRBV11-2
abundance: .
d_gene: .
CDR3aa: CASSPRGALDYGYTF
CDR3nt: TGTGCCAGCAGCCCCCGGGGGGCGCTGGACTATGGCTACACCTTC

j_gene: TRBJ2-5
v_gene: TRBV5-4
abundance: .
d_gene: TRBD1
CDR3aa: CASSLQGQETQYF
CDR3nt: TGTGCCAGCAGCTTACAGGGGCAAGAGACCCAGTACTTC

j_gene: TRBJ2-5
v_gene: TRBV19
abundance: .
d_gene: .
CDR3aa: CASSFPGTRPQETQYF
CDR3nt: TGTGCCAGTAGTTTCCCCGGGACGCGACCTCAAGAGACCCAGTACTTC

j_gene: TRBJ1-2
v_gene: TRBV5-8
abundance: once
d_gene: .
CDR3aa: CASSRDYYGYTF
CDR3nt: TGTGCCAGCTCAAGGGACTACTATGGCTACACCTTC